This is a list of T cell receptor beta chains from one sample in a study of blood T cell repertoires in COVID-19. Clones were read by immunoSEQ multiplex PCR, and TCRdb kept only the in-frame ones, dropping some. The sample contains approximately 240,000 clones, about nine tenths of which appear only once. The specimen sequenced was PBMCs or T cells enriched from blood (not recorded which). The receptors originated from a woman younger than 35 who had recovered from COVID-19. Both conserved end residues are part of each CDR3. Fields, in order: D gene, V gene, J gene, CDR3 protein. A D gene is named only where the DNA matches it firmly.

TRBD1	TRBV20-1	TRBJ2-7	CSAHQGDEQYF
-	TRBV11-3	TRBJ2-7	CASSHRQRSYEQYF
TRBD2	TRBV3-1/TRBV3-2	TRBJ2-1	CASSPSGIFPNEQFF
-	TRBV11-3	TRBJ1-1	CASSSTRQARYTEAFF
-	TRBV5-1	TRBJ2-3	CASKRESSTDTQYF
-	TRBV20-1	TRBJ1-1	CSASGHVGVNEAFF
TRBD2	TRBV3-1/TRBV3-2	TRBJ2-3	CASSLVAGSPTDTQYF
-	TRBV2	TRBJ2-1	CASRESNEQFF
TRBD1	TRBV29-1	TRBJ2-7	CSVEKTGPTYEQYF
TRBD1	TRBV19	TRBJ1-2	CASSSGTGLQGYTF
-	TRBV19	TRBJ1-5	CASSIQTGQPQHF
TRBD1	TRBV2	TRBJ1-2	CASAGTGGDGYTF
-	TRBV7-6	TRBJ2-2	CASSPGRTGELFF
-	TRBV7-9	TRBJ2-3	CASSRQGGLNTDTQYF
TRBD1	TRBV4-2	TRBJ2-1	CASSQPGTGGRNEQFF
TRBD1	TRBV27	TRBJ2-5	CASSGQGGQETQYF
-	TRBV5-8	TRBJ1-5	CASSPGFYSNQPQHF
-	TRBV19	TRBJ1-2	CASSRDRNYGYTF
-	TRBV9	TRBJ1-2	CASSPGIGLPSWTF
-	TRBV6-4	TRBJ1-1	CASSEGLSNTEAFF
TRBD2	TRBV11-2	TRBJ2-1	CASSTLAGGWYNEQFF
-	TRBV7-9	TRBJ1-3	CASSFGTLGNTIYF
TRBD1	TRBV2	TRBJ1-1	CASSLTGGYNTEAFF
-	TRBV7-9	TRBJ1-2	CASSLITGNTNYGYTF
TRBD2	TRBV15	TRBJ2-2	CATSRGGGPNTGELFF
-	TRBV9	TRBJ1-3	CASSATGGSGNTIYF
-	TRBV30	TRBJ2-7	CAWNEMTYEQYF
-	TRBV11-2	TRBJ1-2	CASGTDLRSYTF
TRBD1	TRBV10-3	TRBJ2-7	CAIRKDRELAEQYF
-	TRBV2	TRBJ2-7	CASRTVGYEQYF
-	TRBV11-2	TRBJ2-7	CASSLDLTAISSYEQYF
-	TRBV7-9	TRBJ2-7	CASTITGSYEQYF
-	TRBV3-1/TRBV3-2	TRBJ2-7	CASSQELQGASYEQYF
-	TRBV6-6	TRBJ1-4	CASRNPLKRNEKLFF
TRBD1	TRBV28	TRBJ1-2	CASRTGTDAFYGYTF
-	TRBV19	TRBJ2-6	CASSIDVGSGGANVLTF
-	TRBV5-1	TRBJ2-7	CASSREGQTYEQYF
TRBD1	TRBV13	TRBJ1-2	CASSLIGQGSYGYTF
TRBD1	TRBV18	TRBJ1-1	CASSLRQGAEAFF
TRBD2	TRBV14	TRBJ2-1	CASSQVGGRFANEQFF
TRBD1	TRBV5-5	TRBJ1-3	CASSFRGQGRGNTIYF
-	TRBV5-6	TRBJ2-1	CASSPGTSGGELFF
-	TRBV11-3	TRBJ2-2	CASSLDLVPRTGTGELFF
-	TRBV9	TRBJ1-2	CASSAPGGVGYTF
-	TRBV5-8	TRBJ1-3	CASAQRGASGNTIYF
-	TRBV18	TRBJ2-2	CASSETGTGELFF
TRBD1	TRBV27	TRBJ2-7	CASSFTGGRYEQYF
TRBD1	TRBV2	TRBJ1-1	CASSHGRDRGSDTEAFF
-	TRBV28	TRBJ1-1	CASSFWRGEAFF
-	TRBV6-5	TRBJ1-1	CASSIDSSPGTEAFF
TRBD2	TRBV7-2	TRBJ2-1	CASTPSGRAGVQFF